Listed below are T cell receptor beta chains from one sample, sequenced in a study of B cell selection in AIRE deficiency. The table came from immunoSEQ multiplex PCR; TCRdb's copy has only in-frame clones and leaves some out. Altogether tens of thousands of clones are present, roughly 95% being singletons, with the ten largest covering roughly 0.2%. Sequenced material: CD4+CD127+ conventional T cells sorted from PBMCs. All receptors come from a human donor in good health. Each CDR3 is given without its conserved first and last residue.

>TRBJ2-7|TRBV28
ASSSGAYEQY
>TRBJ2-5|TRBV7-9
ASSEDRVAQETQY
>TRBJ2-1|TRBV7-2
ASSMDGRDEQF
>TRBJ2-4|TRBV10-3
AISLAGGENIQY
>TRBJ2-7|TRBV19
ASSFSGGQVY
>TRBJ2-3|TRBV5-1
ASSSPSGSRQGDTQY
>TRBJ2-2|TRBV19
ASSTSASGELF
>TRBJ2-1|TRBV7-2
ASSFKLGEQF
>TRBJ2-5|TRBV7-2
ASTIRGGQETQY
>TRBJ1-3|TRBV15
ATSRGKAVAGNTIY
>TRBJ2-7|TRBV19
ASSYSGTSGSYEQY
>TRBJ2-3|TRBV2
ASMTSRTDTQY
>TRBJ1-1|TRBV19
ASSVGQGSTEAF
>TRBJ1-6|TRBV28
ASSSPLH
>TRBJ2-7|TRBV19
ASSETSGLSYEQY
>TRBJ2-2|TRBV5-1
ASSGSGRANTGELF
>TRBJ1-4|TRBV7-9
ASSFRDFEKLF
>TRBJ2-7|TRBV10-2
ASSELAGGFVEQY
>TRBJ1-1|TRBV5-1
ASSPSGVGNTEAF
>TRBJ1-1|TRBV28
ASSQDLARGPEAF
>TRBJ1-5|TRBV7-4
ASSAGTGENQPQH
>TRBJ2-1|TRBV15
ATSRALRISDSYNEQF
>TRBJ2-2|TRBV5-1
ASSLGQQSTGELF
>TRBJ1-2|TRBV7-2
ASSFGGEGYT
>TRBJ2-3|TRBV5-1
ASSLLPGLAADTQY
>TRBJ2-6|TRBV21-1
ASSKSSTAT
>TRBJ2-7|TRBV28
ASQNPGVDEQY
>TRBJ1-1|TRBV6-4
ASSETRGTEAF
>TRBJ2-1|TRBV29-1
SVGQGGRNEQF
>TRBJ1-2|TRBV9
ASSRGQGAYGYT
>TRBJ2-5|TRBV19
ASNTGGDGTQY
>TRBJ2-7|TRBV11-3
ASSFSPQGAYEQY
>TRBJ2-4|TRBV5-4
ASSTGQGRGNIQY